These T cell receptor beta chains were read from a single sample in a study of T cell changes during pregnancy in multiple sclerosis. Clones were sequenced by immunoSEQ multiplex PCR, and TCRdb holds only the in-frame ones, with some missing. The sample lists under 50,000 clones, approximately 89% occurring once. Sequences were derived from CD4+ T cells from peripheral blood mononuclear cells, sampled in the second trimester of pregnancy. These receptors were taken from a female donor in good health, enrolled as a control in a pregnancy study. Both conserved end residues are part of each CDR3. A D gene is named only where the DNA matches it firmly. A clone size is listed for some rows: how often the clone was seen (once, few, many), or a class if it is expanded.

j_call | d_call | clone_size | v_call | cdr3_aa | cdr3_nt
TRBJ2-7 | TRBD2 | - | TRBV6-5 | CASSGGGSYEQYF | TGTGCCAGTTCCGGGGGGGGCTCCTACGAGCAGTACTTC
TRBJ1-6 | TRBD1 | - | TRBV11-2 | CASSLLRDRGLASPLHF | TGTGCCAGCAGCCTCCTCCGGGACAGGGGGCTTGCTTCACCCCTCCACTTT
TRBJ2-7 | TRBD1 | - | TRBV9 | CASSVGQGPRAEQYF | TGTGCCAGCAGCGTAGGACAGGGCCCACGTGCAGAGCAGTACTTC
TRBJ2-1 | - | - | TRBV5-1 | CASTMRTLHDEQFF | TGCGCCAGCACCATGAGGACACTACACGATGAGCAGTTCTTC
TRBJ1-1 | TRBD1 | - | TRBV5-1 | CASSLADREGTEAFF | TGCGCCAGCAGCTTGGCCGACAGGGAAGGGACTGAAGCTTTCTTT
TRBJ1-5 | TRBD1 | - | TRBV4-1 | CASSQDRGTGHSNQPQHF | TGCGCCAGCAGCCAAGATCGGGGGACAGGACATAGCAATCAGCCCCAGCATTTT
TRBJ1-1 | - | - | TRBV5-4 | CASSSQRGLTEAFF | TGTGCCAGCAGCTCCCAAAGGGGTCTTACTGAAGCTTTCTTT
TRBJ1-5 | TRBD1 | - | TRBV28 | CASSFPSTGTANLQAQPQHF | TGTGCCAGCAGTTTCCCCTCCACCGGGACAGCCAACCTCCAGGCTCAGCCCCAGCATTTT
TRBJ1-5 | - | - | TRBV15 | CATSKRGEPDQPQHF | TGTGCCACCAGCAAGAGAGGAGAACCTGATCAGCCCCAGCATTTT
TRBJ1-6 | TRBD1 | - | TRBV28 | CASKYSRGTGDSPLHF | TGTGCCAGCAAATACTCCCGCGGGACAGGGGATTCACCCCTCCACTTT
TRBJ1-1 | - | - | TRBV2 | CASSGALNTEAFF | TGTGCCAGCTCAGGGGCGCTGAACACTGAAGCTTTCTTT
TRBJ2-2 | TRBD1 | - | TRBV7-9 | CASSLAQGTNTGELFF | TGTGCCAGCAGCTTAGCACAGGGGACGAACACCGGGGAGCTGTTTTTT
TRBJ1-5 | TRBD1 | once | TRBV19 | CASRKGRQGDRQPQHF | TGTGCCAGTAGGAAGGGGAGACAGGGGGATCGTCAGCCCCAGCATTTT
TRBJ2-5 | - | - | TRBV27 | CASSFRQAGKETQYF | TGTGCCAGCAGTTTCCGGCAGGCGGGGAAGGAGACCCAGTACTTC
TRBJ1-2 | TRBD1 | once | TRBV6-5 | CASSYGQGAHGYTF | TGTGCCAGCAGTTACGGACAGGGGGCGCATGGCTACACCTTC
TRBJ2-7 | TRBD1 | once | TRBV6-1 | CASRDDRGRYEQYF | TGTGCCAGCAGGGATGACAGGGGGCGGTACGAGCAGTACTTC
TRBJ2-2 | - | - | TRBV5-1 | CASSLIPPGGNTGELFF | TGCGCCAGCAGCTTGATCCCCCCCGGGGGGAACACCGGGGAGCTGTTTTTT
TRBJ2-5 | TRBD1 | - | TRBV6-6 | CASSYGQGDGETQYF | TGTGCCAGCAGTTACGGACAGGGAGATGGAGAGACCCAGTACTTC
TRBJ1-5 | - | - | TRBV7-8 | CASSLERQYQPQHF | TGTGCCAGCAGCTTAGAGCGGCAATATCAGCCCCAGCATTTT
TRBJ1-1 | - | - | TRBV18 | CASSPQGQVNTEAFF | TGTGCCAGCTCACCGCAGGGCCAGGTGAACACTGAAGCTTTCTTT
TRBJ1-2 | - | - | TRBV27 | CASSLFIDGYTF | TGTGCCAGCAGTTTATTTATAGATGGCTACACCTTC
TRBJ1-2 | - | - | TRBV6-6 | CASSGQRGIDGYTF | TGTGCCAGCAGTGGGCAGAGGGGGATTGATGGCTACACCTTC
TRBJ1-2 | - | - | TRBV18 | CASAAPGGYGYTF | TGTGCCAGCGCCGCCCCCGGGGGCTATGGCTACACCTTC
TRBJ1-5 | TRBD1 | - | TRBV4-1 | CASSQTGGGNNQPQHF | TGCGCCAGCAGCCAAACAGGGGGCGGGAACAATCAGCCCCAGCATTTT
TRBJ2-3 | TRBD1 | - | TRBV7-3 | CASSLGRQGAGDTQYF | TGTGCCAGCAGCTTAGGGCGACAGGGGGCAGGGGATACGCAGTATTTT
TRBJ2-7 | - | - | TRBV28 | CASSVGGQPIYEQYF | TGTGCCAGCAGTGTCGGGGGACAGCCGATCTACGAGCAGTACTTC
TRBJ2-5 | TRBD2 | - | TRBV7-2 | CASSAGTSGAGQYF | TGTGCCAGCAGCGCCGGGACTAGCGGTGCGGGGCAGTACTTC
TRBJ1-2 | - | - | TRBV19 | CASSRQVRYGYTF | TGTGCCAGTAGTCGACAGGTTCGCTATGGCTACACCTTC
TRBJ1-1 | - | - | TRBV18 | CASSPRQGGNTEAFF | TGTGCCAGCTCACCACGGCAGGGAGGTAACACTGAAGCTTTCTTT
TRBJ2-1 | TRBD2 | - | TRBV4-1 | CASSQVGLAGGTTYNEQFF | TGCGCCAGCAGCCAAGTGGGACTAGCGGGGGGGACCACCTACAATGAGCAGTTCTTC
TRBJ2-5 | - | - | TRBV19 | CASKEGRTETQYF | TGTGCCAGTAAGGAGGGCAGGACGGAGACCCAGTACTTC
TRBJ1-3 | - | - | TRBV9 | CASSGNRVSGNTIYF | TGTGCCAGCAGCGGTAACAGGGTTTCTGGAAACACCATATATTTT
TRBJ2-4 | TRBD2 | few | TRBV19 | CATSGGARDIQYF | TGTGCCACCTCCGGGGGGGCGCGGGACATTCAGTACTTC
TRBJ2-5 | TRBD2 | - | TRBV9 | CASSVDGSGGAETQYF | TGTGCCAGCAGCGTAGACGGTAGCGGGGGGGCGGAGACCCAGTACTTC
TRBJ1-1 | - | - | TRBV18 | CASSRGAGRPNTEAFF | TGTGCCAGCTCACGGGGCGCGGGACGGCCGAACACTGAAGCTTTCTTT
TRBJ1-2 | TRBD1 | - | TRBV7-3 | CASSSTPTGRRKPYGYTF | TGTGCCAGCAGCTCAACTCCGACAGGGAGGAGGAAACCATATGGCTACACCTTC
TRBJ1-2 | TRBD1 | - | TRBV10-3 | CAISEGTGWYGYTF | TGTGCCATCAGTGAGGGGACAGGGTGGTATGGCTACACCTTC
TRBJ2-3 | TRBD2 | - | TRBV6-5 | CASSYNGGGATDTQYF | TGTGCCAGCAGTTACAACGGCGGGGGGGCCACAGATACGCAGTATTTT
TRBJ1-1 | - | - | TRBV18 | CASSIGSIEAFF | TGTGCCAGCTCAATTGGCTCCATTGAAGCTTTCTTT
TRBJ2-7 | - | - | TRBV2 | CASSATQYEQYF | TGTGCCAGCAGTGCTACGCAATACGAGCAGTACTTC
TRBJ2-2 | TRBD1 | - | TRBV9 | CASSSRTGSTGELFF | TGTGCCAGCAGCTCCCGGACAGGGTCCACCGGGGAGCTGTTTTTT
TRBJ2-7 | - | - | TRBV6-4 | CASSPGGGYEQYF | TGTGCCAGCAGTCCTGGAGGAGGGTACGAGCAGTACTTC
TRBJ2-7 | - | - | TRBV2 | CASSGFGYEQYF | TGTGCCAGCAGTGGATTCGGGTACGAGCAGTACTTC
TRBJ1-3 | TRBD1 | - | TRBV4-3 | CASSQVTGTGNTIYF | TGCGCCAGCAGCCAAGTGACAGGGACTGGAAACACCATATATTTT
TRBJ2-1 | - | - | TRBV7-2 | CASSRGGNRGANEQFF | TGTGCCAGCAGCCGAGGGGGAAACCGGGGGGCCAATGAGCAGTTCTTC
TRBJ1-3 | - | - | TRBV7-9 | CASSPGGPYSGNTIYF | TGTGCCAGCTCCCCGGGGGGCCCTTACTCTGGAAACACCATATATTTT
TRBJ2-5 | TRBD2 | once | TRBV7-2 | CASSPVLGEGETQYF | TGTGCCAGCAGCCCAGTATTGGGGGAGGGAGAGACCCAGTACTTC
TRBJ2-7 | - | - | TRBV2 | CASNFVEGEQYF | TGTGCCAGCAATTTTGTCGAGGGCGAGCAGTACTTC
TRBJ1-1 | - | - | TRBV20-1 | CSALGNTEAFF | TGCAGTGCCCTCGGGAACACTGAAGCTTTCTTT
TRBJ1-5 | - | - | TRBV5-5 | CASSLVAGPQPQHF | TGTGCCAGCAGCTTGGTGGCAGGCCCTCAGCCCCAGCATTTT